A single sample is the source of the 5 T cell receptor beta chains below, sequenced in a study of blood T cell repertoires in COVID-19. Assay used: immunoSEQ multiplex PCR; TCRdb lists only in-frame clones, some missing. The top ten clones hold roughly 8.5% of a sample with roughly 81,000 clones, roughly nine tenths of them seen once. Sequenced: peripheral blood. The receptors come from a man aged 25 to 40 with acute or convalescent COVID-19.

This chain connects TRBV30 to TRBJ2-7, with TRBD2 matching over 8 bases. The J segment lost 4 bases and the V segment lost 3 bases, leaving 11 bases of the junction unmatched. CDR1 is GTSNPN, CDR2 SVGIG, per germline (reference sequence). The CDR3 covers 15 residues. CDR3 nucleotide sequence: TGTGCCTGGAGGGACCCCGGGACTAGTATTTACGAGCAGTACTTC. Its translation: CAWRDPGTSIYEQYF.

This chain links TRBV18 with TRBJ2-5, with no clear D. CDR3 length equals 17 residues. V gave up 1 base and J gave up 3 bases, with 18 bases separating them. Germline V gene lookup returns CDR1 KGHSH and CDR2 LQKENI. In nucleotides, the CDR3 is TGTGCCAGCTCACCACGTCTGGCCGGTACTACCAAAGAGACCCAGTACTTC. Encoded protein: CASSPRLAGTTKETQYF. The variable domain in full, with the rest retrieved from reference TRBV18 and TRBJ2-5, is NAGVMQNPRHLVRRRGQEARLRCSPMKGHSHVYWYRQLPEEGLKFMVYLQKENIIDESGMPKERFSAEFPKEGPSILRIQQVVRGDSAAYFCASSPRLAGTTKETQYFGPGTRLLVL.

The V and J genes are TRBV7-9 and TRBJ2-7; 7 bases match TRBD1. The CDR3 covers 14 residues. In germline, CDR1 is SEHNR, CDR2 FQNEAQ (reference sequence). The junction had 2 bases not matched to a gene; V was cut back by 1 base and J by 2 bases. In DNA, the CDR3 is TGTGCCAGCAGCTTAGGGGGGACAGCCTACGAGCAGTACTTC. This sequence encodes CASSLGGTAYEQYF. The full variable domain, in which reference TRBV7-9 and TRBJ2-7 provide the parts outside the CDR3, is DTGVSQNPRHKITKRGQNVTFRCDPISEHNRLYWYRQTLGQGPEFLTYFQNEAQLEKSRLLSDRFSAERPKGSFSTLEIQRTEQGDSAMYLCASSLGGTAYEQYFGPGTRLTVT.

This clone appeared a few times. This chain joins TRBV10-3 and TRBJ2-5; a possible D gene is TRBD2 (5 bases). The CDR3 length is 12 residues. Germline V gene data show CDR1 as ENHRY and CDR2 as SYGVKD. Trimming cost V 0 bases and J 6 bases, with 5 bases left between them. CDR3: CAISESTKTQYF. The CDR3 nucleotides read TGTGCCATCAGTGAGTCGACTAAGACCCAGTACTTC.

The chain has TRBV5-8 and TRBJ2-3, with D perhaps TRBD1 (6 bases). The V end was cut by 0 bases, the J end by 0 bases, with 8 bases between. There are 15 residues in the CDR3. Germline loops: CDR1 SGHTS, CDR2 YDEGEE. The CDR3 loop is CASSLGGHSTDTQYF. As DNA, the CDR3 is TGTGCCAGCAGCTTGGGGGGACACAGCACAGATACGCAGTATTTT.